This T cell receptor (beta chain) was identified during a study of tumor-infiltrating lymphocytes in primary liver carcinoma. Background on the study: Tumor staging was T1-T3 N0M0; sizes spanned roughly 4.2 to 10 cm across. Study-level results: Against blood, tumors held a significantly higher top-250-clone fraction (p = 0.039).

This CDR3 is 13 amino acids long. Looked up from germline, CDR1 is LGHNA and CDR2 is YNFKEQ. This clonotype has more than one count but fewer than ten. The antigen is not known. At one end the junction does not follow the germline gene, possibly because of a read error. Germline DNA was also extracted, and blood RNA was taken from unsorted whole blood. It was before surgery that four milliliters of peripheral blood were collected. The authors made TCR beta cDNA from 400 to 600 ng total RNA with a constant-region primer. Slightly modified ARM-PCR, run as three nested multiplex PCR rounds, produced the TCR beta libraries. The study ran its first two PCR rounds for around 10 cycles each, using TRBV1-TRBV30 forward primers and a C-beta reverse primer. MiXCR, applied by TCRdb to the multiplex PCR reads, yields one record per CDR3 protein. The top ten clones hold 5.5% to 9% of a sample with nearly 200,000 distinct CDR3 sequences, approximately 64% of them seen once.

This TCR derives from a woman aged 60-75 years with primary liver carcinoma and hepatitis B virus infection. The sequenced sample was peripheral blood. The chain joins TRBV4-2 to TRBJ2-2, with D possibly TRBD2 on 5 matching bases. CDR3 loop: CASSQERAGELLF. CDR3 nucleotides: TGTGCCAGCAGCCAAGAGCGAGCCGGGGAGCTGCTTTTT.